Listed below are T cell receptor beta chains from one sample, sequenced in a study of T-cell memory formation after mild COVID-19. Via MiXCR, TCRdb re-called the 5' RACE reads, giving one row per CDR3 protein. This table has approximately 180,000 distinct CDR3 sequences, about a sixth appearing once. Input material: PBMCs or a T cell subset sorted from them (not recorded which). Receptors originate from an adult woman who had mild COVID-19 (a few samples of this study predate the infection). Cell type and time point are not known. Each CDR3 is given with its conserved first and last residue. The order of the fields is J gene, V gene, D gene, clone size, CDR3 protein, CDR3 DNA. A D gene is named only where the DNA matches it firmly. Not all rows give a size; the values are once, few, many and, for expanded clones, a class.

J: TRBJ1-1; V: TRBV24-1; D: -; size: -; CDR3: CATRSSGGSEAFF; DNA: TGTGCCACCAGATCCTCGGGGGGCTCTGAAGCTTTCTTT
J: TRBJ1-1; V: TRBV20-1; D: TRBD1; size: -; CDR3: CSARVSTGGRKTEAFF; DNA: TGCAGTGCTAGAGTGTCGACAGGGGGCAGGAAGACTGAAGCTTTCTTT
J: TRBJ2-1; V: TRBV12-3/TRBV12-4; D: TRBD2; size: few; CDR3: CASSPRGLAGSNEQFF; DNA: TGTGCCAGCAGCCCGCGAGGCCTAGCGGGGTCAAATGAGCAGTTCTTC
J: TRBJ2-2; V: TRBV9; D: -; size: -; CDR3: CASSVSLGGSDTGELFF; DNA: TGTGCCAGCAGCGTCAGTCTCGGGGGCTCGGACACCGGGGAGCTGTTTTTT
J: TRBJ2-1; V: TRBV5-1; D: -; size: -; CDR3: CASSLGPGANEQFF; DNA: TGCGCCAGCAGCTTGGGGCCGGGGGCAAATGAGCAGTTCTTC
J: TRBJ1-5; V: TRBV19; D: -; size: -; CDR3: CASSSNQPQHF; DNA: TGTGCCAGTAGTTCTAATCAGCCCCAGCATTTT
J: TRBJ1-2; V: TRBV20-1; D: TRBD1; size: -; CDR3: CSAMTQGQGERPNYGYTF; DNA: TGCAGTGCTATGACCCAGGGACAGGGAGAAAGACCTAACTATGGCTACACCTTC
J: TRBJ2-7; V: TRBV19; D: TRBD1; size: few; CDR3: CASGDSYEQYF; DNA: TGTGCCAGTGGGGACAGCTACGAGCAGTACTTC
J: TRBJ1-3; V: TRBV5-1; D: -; size: -; CDR3: CASSQQFSGNTIYF; DNA: TGCGCCAGCAGTCAACAGTTCTCTGGAAACACCATATATTTT
J: TRBJ1-1; V: TRBV20-1; D: TRBD1; size: -; CDR3: CSASRDRAAEAFF; DNA: TGCAGTGCTAGCAGGGACAGGGCCGCTGAAGCTTTCTTT
J: TRBJ2-1; V: TRBV20-1; D: TRBD1; size: many; CDR3: CSARDGQGGDEQFF; DNA: TGCAGTGCTAGGGACGGACAGGGTGGCGATGAGCAGTTCTTC
J: TRBJ2-1; V: TRBV24-1; D: TRBD1; size: -; CDR3: CATSDPGTENEQFF; DNA: TGTGCCACCAGTGATCCCGGGACAGAGAATGAGCAGTTCTTC
J: TRBJ1-1; V: TRBV7-4; D: -; size: -; CDR3: CASTRTERRENTEAFF; DNA: TGTGCCAGCACCCGCACCGAGCGCAGGGAGAACACTGAAGCTTTCTTT
J: TRBJ2-1; V: TRBV12-3/TRBV12-4; D: -; size: few; CDR3: CASSRASSEKQFF; DNA: TGTGCCAGCAGCCGCGCCTCTTCAGAGAAGCAGTTCTTC
J: TRBJ2-5; V: TRBV14; D: -; size: few; CDR3: CASSQEHTAQYF; DNA: TGTGCCAGCAGCCAAGAACACACCGCCCAGTACTTC
J: TRBJ1-3; V: TRBV6-1; D: -; size: -; CDR3: CASSEAIRGTIYF; DNA: TGTGCCAGCAGTGAAGCGATACGGGGCACCATATATTTT
J: TRBJ2-1; V: TRBV24-1; D: TRBD1; size: few; CDR3: CATSDPGTGSMDEQFF; DNA: TGTGCCACCAGTGATCCCGGGACAGGGTCAATGGATGAGCAGTTCTTC
J: TRBJ2-1; V: TRBV12-3/TRBV12-4; D: -; size: -; CDR3: CASRLNDEQFF; DNA: TGTGCCAGCCGCCTAAATGATGAGCAGTTCTTC
J: TRBJ1-2; V: TRBV2; D: -; size: few; CDR3: CASSETGQDYGYTF; DNA: TGTGCCAGCAGTGAGACGGGACAAGACTATGGCTACACCTTC
J: TRBJ2-5; V: TRBV6-5; D: TRBD2; size: -; CDR3: CASRTGGAETQYF; DNA: TGTGCCAGCAGGACCGGGGGGGCGGAGACCCAGTACTTC
J: TRBJ1-6; V: TRBV12-3/TRBV12-4; D: -; size: few; CDR3: CASSSTGGANSPLHF; DNA: TGTGCCAGCAGTTCCACCGGGGGGGCTAATTCACCCCTCCACTTT
J: TRBJ2-5; V: TRBV5-1; D: -; size: many; CDR3: CASSPGPGNQETQYF; DNA: TGCGCCAGCAGCCCGGGACCAGGAAACCAAGAGACCCAGTACTTC